This T cell receptor (beta chain) was sequenced in a study of identifying expanded T cells in peripheral blood. Regarding the study as a whole: About 1.3 clones differed between technical replicates, versus around 15 and 19 over time. Clone count variance between roughly 2-week samples rose with total template count.

The table came from immunoSEQ multiplex PCR; TCRdb's copy has only in-frame clones and leaves some out. This table has roughly 78,000 clones, under 90% appearing once. Regarding this clone: Its target is not known.

The source is a person aged 18-70 years in good health. What was sequenced was blood.

The CDR3 DNA follows: TGTGCCAGTAGTTTGCAGGGAGGCTACACCTTC. Translation gives CASSLQGGYTF. The chain joins TRBV19 to TRBJ1-2; the D gene is possibly TRBD1 (5 bases). The length of the CDR3 is 11 residues. Germline assignment: CDR1 LNHDA and CDR2 SQIVND (reference sequence). Deletions cut 5 bases from V and 8 bases from J, with 9 bases between.